This entry lists 3 T cell receptor beta chains sequenced from one sample in a study of human T cells and chemical hapten exposure. One entry per CDR3 protein, called by TCRdb with MiXCR from the RACE reads. The sample yields 110,000 to 150,000 distinct CDR3 sequences, over 9.5% seen once. Indicated time point: patch test 2, 6 weeks after DPC sensitization. Described treatment: therapeutic diphenylcyclopropenone sensitization with weekly scalp DPC. Source: whole blood, taken in connection with sensitization to the hapten diphenylcyclopropenone (DPC). The receptors here all came from a woman aged 50 to 60 with alopecia areata. Some clones in this sample may be carry-over from other donors' samples.

This clonotype was seen repeatedly, ten times or more. The genes are TRBV11-2 and TRBJ2-7, with a possible D match to TRBD2 (5 bases). Germline lookup yields CDR1 SGHAT and CDR2 FQNNGV. CDR3 length: 15 residues. V lost 6 bases and J lost 1, with 16 bases in between. The CDR3 sequence is CASSLRGGQSYEQYF. The CDR3 DNA reads TGTGCCAGCAGTTTAAGAGGAGGTCAGTCCTACGAGCAGTACTTC.

To note about this clonotype: A much larger clone lies one base from this, so it may be a read error. This chain joins TRBV21-1 and TRBJ2-1; TRBD1, the table's D call, was not compared with the DNA. TRBV21-1 is an annotated pseudogene. The CDR3 extends over 16 amino acids. CDR3 residues: CASSLTRQVSYNEQFF. The DNA for the CDR3 is TGTGCCAGCAGCTTGACGCGCCAGGTATCCTACAATGAGCAGTTCTTC.

The chain employs TRBV10-3 and TRBJ1-6; D gene unclear. This CDR3 contains 13 residues. Trimming cost V 3 bases and J 4 bases, with 4 bases left between them. Germline V gene lookup returns CDR1 ENHRY and CDR2 SYGVKD. CDR3 nucleotides: TGTGCCATCAGTGACAAATATAATTCACCCCTCCACTTT. Amino acids: CAISDKYNSPLHF.